This T cell receptor beta chain was profiled in a study of blood T cell repertoires in COVID-19. Study summary: Collection of acute and convalescent COVID-19 samples took place in the United States, Italy and Spain. PBMCs, B-cell-depleted T cells, or T cells provided the cDNA or gDNA that made up the material.

CDR1 MNHEY and CDR2 SVGEGT come from the germline V gene. The germline V and J ends were trimmed by 2 bases and 7 bases, with 9 bases remaining between them. The CDR3 extends over 13 amino acids. As handled by the study authors: The authors estimated nucleated cell counts from reference gene primer amplification. Profiling relied on immunoSEQ multiplex PCR, and the TCRdb table lists in-frame clones only, not all of them. The D gene and trimming were derived from the DNA, and the V and J assignments and clone size from that table. The repertoire holds around 100,000 clones, with roughly 85% as singletons.

The chain links TRBV6-2 or TRBV6-3 to TRBJ1-5; D is perhaps TRBD1 (5 bases). This receptor was taken from a human donor in a cohort sampled during active COVID-19. The sample was peripheral blood. The CDR3 DNA reads as TGTGCCAGCAGTTACGGGGGGAACCAGCCCCAGCATTTT. This encodes CASSYGGNQPQHF.